This T cell receptor beta chain was found in a study of blood T cells in healthy people across ages. Study overall: The capture of about one barcoded beta molecule per two T cells was achieved by template switching.

A sample-barcoded 5' primer and a J-beta primer mix were used in a second PCR of roughly 6 to 11 cycles. TCRdb itself ran the 5' RACE reads through MiXCR, one entry per CDR3 protein. The sample has around 700,000 distinct CDR3 sequences; roughly 25% are singletons. V trimming: 2 bases; J trimming: 5 bases; junction bases outside the gene matches: 7. Germline V gene lookup returns CDR1 KGHDR and CDR2 SFDVKD. The CDR3 is made up of 15 amino acids. This clonotype has only a few counts. These data were likewise used in another study, on T cells of mothers and their children.

The chain carries TRBV24-1 and TRBJ2-5, with 7 bases fitting TRBD1. Source material: blood. This sequence was found in a boy between 10 and 17 years old in good health. The CDR3 DNA reads as TGTGCCACCAGTGATTCAGCCAGGGGGAAGGAGACCCAGTACTTC. As protein: CATSDSARGKETQYF.